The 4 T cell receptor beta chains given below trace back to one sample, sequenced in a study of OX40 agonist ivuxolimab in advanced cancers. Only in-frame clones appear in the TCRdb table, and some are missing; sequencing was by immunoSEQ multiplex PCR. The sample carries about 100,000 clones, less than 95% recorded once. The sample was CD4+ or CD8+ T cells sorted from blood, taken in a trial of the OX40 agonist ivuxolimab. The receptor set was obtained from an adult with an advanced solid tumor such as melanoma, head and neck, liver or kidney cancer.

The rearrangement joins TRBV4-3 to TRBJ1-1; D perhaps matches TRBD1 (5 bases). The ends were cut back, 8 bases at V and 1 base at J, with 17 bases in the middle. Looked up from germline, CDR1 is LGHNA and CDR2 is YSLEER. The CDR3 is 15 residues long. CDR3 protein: CASAPGGHPNTEAFF. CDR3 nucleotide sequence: TGCGCCAGCGCCCCGGGAGGACATCCGAACACTGAAGCTTTCTTT.

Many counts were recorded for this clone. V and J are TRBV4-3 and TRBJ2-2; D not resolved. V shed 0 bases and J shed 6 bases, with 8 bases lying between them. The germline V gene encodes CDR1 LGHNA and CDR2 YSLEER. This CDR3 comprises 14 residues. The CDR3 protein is CASSQDVPAGELFF. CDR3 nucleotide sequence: TGCGCCAGCAGCCAAGATGTTCCAGCCGGGGAGCTGTTTTTT.

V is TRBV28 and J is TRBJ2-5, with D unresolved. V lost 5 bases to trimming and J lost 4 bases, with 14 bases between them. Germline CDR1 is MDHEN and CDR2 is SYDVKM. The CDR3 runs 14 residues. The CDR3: CASSAGSLGETQYF. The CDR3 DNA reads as TGTGCCAGCAGTGCCGGGTCCCTGGGAGAGACCCAGTACTTC. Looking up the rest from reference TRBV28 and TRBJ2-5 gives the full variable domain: DVKVTQSSRYLVKRTGEKVFLECVQDMDHENMFWYRQDPGLGLRLIYFSYDVKMKEKGDIPEGYSVSREKKERFSLILESASTNQTSMYLCASSAGSLGETQYFGPGTRLLVL.

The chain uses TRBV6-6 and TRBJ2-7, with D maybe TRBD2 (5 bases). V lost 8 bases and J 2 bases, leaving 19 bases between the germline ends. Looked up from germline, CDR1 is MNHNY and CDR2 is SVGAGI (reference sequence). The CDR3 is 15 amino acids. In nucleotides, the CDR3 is TGTGCCAGCCATAATAAATTCCGGGATCCCTACGAGCAGTACTTC. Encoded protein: CASHNKFRDPYEQYF.